The T cell receptor (beta chain) described here comes from a study of T-cell memory formation after mild COVID-19. Whole-study findings and limits: Contracting clones, day 15 to 85, had balanced CD4/CD8, and later expanders favored CD4+.

Libraries for TCRalpha and TCRbeta carried sample barcodes and unique molecular identifiers via 5'RACE. TCRdb called the 5' RACE reads again in MiXCR, with one record for every CDR3 protein. Of fewer than 600,000 distinct CDR3 sequences listed, about a fifth were seen once; the top ten hold about 8.2%. The CDR3 has 15 residues. After removal of 4 bases from V and 2 bases from J, the junction contained 5 bases not matched to a gene. This clonotype was recorded a few times. Its specificity is not known. Sequencing was carried out using PBMCs or a T cell subset sorted from them (not recorded which). The TCR sequence derives from an adult woman who had mild COVID-19 (a few samples of this study predate the infection). Cell type and time point are not known. V gene TRBV12-3 or TRBV12-4 combines with J gene TRBJ2-3; 8 bases map to TRBD2. The CDR3 region has the DNA TGTGCCAGCAGTTCGGGACTAGGACTCACAGATACGCAGTATTTT. This gives the protein CASSSGLGLTDTQYF.